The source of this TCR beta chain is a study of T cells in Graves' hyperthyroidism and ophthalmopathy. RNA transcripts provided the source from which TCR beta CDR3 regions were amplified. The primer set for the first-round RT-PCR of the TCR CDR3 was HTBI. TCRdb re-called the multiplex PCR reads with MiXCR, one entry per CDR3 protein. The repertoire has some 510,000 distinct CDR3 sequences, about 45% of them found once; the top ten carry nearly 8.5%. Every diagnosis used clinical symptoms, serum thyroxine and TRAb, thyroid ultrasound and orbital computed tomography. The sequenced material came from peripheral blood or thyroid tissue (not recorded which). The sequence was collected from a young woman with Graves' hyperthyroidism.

CDR3 protein: CASSDRGREKLFF. For the CDR3, the DNA is TGTGCCAGCAGCGACAGGGGGCGAGAAAAACTGTTTTTT. V and J are TRBV9 and TRBJ1-4; 9 bases are shared with TRBD1. This CDR3 region has 13 residues. V shed 3 bases and J 8 bases; nucleotides not matched to a gene: 2. Germline lookup yields CDR1 SGDLS and CDR2 YYNGEE.